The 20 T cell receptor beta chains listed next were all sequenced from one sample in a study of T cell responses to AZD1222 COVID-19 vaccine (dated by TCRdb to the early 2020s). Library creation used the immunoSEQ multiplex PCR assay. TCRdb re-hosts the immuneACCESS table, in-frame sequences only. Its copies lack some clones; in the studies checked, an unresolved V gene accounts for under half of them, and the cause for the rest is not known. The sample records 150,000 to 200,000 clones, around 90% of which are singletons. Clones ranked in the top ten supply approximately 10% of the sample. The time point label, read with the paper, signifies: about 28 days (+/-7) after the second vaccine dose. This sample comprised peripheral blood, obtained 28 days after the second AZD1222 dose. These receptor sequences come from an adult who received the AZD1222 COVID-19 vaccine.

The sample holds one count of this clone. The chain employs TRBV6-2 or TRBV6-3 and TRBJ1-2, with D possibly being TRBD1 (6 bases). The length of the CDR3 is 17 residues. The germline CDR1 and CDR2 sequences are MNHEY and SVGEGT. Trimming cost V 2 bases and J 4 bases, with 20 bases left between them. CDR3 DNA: TGTGCCAGCAGTTACGGGGGCATCCGGGGAGATAGCTATGGCTACACCTTC. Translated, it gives CASSYGGIRGDSYGYTF.

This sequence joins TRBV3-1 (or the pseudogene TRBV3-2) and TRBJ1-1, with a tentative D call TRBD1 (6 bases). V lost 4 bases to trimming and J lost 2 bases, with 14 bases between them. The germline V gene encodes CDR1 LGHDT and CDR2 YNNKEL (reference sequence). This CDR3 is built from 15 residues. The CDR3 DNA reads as TGTGCCAGCAGCCCACCCGGGGACACAAACACTGAAGCTTTCTTT. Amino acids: CASSPPGDTNTEAFF.

CDR3: CASSLATGSGGEKLFF. The CDR3 nucleotides read TGTGCCAGCAGTCTCGCAACAGGTTCGGGTGGGGAAAAACTGTTTTTT. The rearrangement links TRBV25-1 to TRBJ1-4; a possible D gene is TRBD1 (5 bases). The V and J ends lost 5 bases and 8 bases respectively, with 21 bases between them. In germline, CDR1 is MGHDK, CDR2 SYGVNS. This CDR3 comprises 16 residues.

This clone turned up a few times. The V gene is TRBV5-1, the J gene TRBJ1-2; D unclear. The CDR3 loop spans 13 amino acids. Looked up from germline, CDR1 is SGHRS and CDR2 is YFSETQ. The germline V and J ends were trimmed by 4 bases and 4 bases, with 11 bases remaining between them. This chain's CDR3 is CASSPSGGYGYTF. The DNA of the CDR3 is TGCGCCAGCAGCCCCTCTGGAGGCTATGGCTACACCTTC. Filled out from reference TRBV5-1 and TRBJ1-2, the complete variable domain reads KAGVTQTPRYLIKTRGQQVTLSCSPISGHRSVSWYQQTPGQGLQFLFEYFSETQRNKGNFPGRFSGRQFSNSRSEMNVSTLELGDSALYLCASSPSGGYGYTFGSGTRLTVV.

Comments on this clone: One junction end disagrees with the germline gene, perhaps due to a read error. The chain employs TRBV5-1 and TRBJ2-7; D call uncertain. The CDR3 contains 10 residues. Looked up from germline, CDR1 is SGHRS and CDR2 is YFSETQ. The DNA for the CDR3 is TGCGCCAGCAGCTTGATAAAGCATGGCTTC. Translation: CASSLIKHGF. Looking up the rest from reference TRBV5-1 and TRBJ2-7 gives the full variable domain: KAGVTQTPRYLIKTRGQQVTLSCSPISGHRSVSWYQQTPGQGLQFLFEYFSETQRNKGNFPGRFSGRQFSNSRSEMNVSTLELGDSALYLCASSLIKHGFGPGTRLTVT.

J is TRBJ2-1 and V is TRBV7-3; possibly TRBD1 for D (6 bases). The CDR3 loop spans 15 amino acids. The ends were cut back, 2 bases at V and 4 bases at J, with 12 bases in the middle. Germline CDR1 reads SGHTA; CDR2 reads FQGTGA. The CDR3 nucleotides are TGTGCCAGCAGCTTACAGGGGTCTGGATACAATGAGCAGTTCTTC. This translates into CASSLQGSGYNEQFF. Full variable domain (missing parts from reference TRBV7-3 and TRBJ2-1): GAGVSQTPSNKVTEKGKYVELRCDPISGHTALYWYRQSLGQGPEFLIYFQGTGAADDSGLPNDRFFAVRPEGSVSTLKIQRTERGDSAVYLCASSLQGSGYNEQFFGPGTRLTVL.

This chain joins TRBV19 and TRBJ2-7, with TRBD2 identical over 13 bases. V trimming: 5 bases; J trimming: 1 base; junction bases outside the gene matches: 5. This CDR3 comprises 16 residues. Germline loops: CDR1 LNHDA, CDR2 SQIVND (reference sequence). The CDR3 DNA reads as TGTGCCAGTAGTCCACTAGCGGGGGGGAGATCCTACGAGCAGTACTTC. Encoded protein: CASSPLAGGRSYEQYF.

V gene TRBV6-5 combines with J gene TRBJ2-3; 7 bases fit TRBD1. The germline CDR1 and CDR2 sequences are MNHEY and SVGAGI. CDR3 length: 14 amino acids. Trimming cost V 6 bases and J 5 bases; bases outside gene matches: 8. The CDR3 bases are TGTGCCAGCAGCCGAGGGGGCGAGGGAGATACGCAGTATTTT. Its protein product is CASSRGGEGDTQYF.

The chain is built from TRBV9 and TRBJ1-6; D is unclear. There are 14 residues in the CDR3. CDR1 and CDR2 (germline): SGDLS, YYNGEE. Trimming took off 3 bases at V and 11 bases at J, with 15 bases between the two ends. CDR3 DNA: TGTGCCAGCAGCGCCCGCGGGGAGAGTACACCCCTCCACTTT. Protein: CASSARGESTPLHF.

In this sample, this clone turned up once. The CDR3: CASSGAGGWSSYNSPLHF. CDR3 bases: TGTGCCAGCAGTGGAGCAGGGGGTTGGAGCTCCTATAATTCACCCCTCCACTTT. The V call is TRBV2, the J call TRBJ1-6, with 7 bases aligning to TRBD1. The CDR3 is made up of 18 amino acids. CDR1 is SNHLY and CDR2 is FYNNEI in the germline V gene. V lost 4 bases, J lost 0 bases, and 9 bases stayed unmatched. The full variable domain, with the rest looked up from reference TRBV2 and TRBJ1-6, is EPEVTQTPSHQVTQMGQEVILRCVPISNHLYFYWYRQILGQKVEFLVSFYNNEISEKSEIFDDQFSVERPDGSNFTLKIRSTKLEDSAMYFCASSGAGGWSSYNSPLHFGNGTRLTVT.

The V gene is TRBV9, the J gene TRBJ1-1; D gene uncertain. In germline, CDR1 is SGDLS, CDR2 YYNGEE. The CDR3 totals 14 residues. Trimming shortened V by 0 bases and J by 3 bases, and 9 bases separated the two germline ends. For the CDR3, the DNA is TGTGCCAGCAGCGTAGGGATGGACGACACTGAAGCTTTCTTT. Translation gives CASSVGMDDTEAFF.

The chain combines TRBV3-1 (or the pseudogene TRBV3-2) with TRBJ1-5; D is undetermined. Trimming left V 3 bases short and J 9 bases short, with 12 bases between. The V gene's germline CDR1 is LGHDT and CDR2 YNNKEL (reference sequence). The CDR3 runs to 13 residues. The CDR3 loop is CASSQVGGWPQHF. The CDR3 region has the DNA TGTGCCAGCAGCCAGGTGGGAGGTTGGCCCCAGCATTTT.

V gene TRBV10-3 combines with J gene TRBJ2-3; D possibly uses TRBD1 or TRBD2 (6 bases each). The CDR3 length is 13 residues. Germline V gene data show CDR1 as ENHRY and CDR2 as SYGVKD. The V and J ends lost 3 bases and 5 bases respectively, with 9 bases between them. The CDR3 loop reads CAISDGGGDTQYF. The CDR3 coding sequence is TGTGCCATCAGTGACGGGGGCGGAGATACGCAGTATTTT.

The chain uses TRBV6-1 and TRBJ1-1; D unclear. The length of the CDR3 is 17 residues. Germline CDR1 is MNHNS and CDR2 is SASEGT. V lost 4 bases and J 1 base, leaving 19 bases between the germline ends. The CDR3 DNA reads TGTGCCAGCAGTGTAATGACCCCCCGGATTGGGAACACTGAAGCTTTCTTT. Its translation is CASSVMTPRIGNTEAFF.

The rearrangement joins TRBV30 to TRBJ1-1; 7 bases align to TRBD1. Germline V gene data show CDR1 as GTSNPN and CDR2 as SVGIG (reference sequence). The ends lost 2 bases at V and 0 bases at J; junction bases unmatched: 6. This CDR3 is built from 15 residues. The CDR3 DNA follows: TGTGCCTGGAGTAAGACAGGGAGGGTGAACACTGAAGCTTTCTTT. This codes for CAWSKTGRVNTEAFF.

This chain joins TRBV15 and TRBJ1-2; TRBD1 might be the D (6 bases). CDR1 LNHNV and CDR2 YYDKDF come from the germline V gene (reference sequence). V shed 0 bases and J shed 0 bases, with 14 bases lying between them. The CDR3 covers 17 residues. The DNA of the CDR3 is TGTGCCACCAGCAGAGATTTCCACAGGGCCCCTAACTATGGCTACACCTTC. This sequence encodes CATSRDFHRAPNYGYTF.

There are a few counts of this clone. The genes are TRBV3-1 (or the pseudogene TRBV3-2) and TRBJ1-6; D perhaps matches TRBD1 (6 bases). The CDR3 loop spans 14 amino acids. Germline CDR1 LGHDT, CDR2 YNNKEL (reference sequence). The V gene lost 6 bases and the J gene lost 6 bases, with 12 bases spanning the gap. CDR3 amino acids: CASREQGSNSPLHF. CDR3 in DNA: TGTGCCAGCAGGGAACAGGGTTCTAATTCACCCCTCCACTTT.

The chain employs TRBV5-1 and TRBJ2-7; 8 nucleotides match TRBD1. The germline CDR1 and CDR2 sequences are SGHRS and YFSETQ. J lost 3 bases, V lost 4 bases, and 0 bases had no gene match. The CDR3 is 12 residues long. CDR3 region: CASSGQGYEQYF. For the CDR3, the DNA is TGCGCCAGCAGCGGACAGGGCTACGAGCAGTACTTC. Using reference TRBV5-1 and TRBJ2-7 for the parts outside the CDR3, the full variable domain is KAGVTQTPRYLIKTRGQQVTLSCSPISGHRSVSWYQQTPGQGLQFLFEYFSETQRNKGNFPGRFSGRQFSNSRSEMNVSTLELGDSALYLCASSGQGYEQYFGPGTRLTVT.

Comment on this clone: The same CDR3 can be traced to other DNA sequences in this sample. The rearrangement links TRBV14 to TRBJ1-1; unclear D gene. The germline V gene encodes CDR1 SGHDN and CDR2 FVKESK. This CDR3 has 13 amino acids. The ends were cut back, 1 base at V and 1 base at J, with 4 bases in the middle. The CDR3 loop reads CASSQGPNTEAFF. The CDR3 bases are TGTGCCAGCAGCCAAGGACCGAACACTGAAGCTTTCTTT.

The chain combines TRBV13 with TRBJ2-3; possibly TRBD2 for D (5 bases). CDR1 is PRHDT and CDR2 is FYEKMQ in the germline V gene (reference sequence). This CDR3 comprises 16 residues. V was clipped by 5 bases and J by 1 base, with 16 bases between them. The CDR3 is CASSQRPGLGTDTQYF. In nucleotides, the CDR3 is TGTGCCAGCAGCCAACGTCCGGGGTTAGGCACAGATACGCAGTATTTT.